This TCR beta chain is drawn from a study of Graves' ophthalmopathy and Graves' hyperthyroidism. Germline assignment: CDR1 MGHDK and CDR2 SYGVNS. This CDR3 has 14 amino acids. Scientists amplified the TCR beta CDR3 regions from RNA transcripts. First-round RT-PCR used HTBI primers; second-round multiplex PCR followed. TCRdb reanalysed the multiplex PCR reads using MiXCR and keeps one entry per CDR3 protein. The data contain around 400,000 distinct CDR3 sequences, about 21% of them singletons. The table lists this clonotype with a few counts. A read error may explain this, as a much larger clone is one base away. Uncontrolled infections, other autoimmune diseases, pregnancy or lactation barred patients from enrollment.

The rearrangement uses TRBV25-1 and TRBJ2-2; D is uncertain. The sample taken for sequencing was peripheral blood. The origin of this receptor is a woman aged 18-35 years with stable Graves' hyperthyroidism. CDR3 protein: CAGSESNVPGELFF. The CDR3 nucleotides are TGTGCCGGCAGTGAATCTAATGTCCCCGGGGAGCTGTTTTTT.